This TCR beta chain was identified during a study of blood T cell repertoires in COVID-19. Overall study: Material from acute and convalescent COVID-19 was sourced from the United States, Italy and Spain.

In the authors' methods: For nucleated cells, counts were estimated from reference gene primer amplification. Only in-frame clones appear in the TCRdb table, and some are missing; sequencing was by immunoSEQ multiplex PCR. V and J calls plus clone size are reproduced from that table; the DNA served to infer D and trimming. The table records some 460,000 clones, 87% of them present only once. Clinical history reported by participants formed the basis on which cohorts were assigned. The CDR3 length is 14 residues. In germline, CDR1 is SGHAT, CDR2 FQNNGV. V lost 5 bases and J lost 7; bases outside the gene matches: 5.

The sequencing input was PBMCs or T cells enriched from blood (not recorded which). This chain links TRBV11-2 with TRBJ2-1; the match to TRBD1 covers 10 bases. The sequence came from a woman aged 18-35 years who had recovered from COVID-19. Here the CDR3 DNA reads TGTGCCAGCAGCACCCGACAGGGGGCTAATGAGCAGTTCTTC. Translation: CASSTRQGANEQFF. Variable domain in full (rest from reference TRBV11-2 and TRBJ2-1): EAGVAQSPRYKIIEKRQSVAFWCNPISGHATLYWYQQILGQGPKLLIQFQNNGVVDDSQLPKDRFSAERLKGVDSTLKIQPAKLEDSAVYLCASSTRQGANEQFFGPGTRLTVL.